These 10 T cell receptor beta chains came from one sample sequenced in a study of blood T cells in healthy people across ages. A second PCR, run for roughly 7 to 12 cycles, used a sample-barcoded 5' primer plus a J-beta primer mix. MiXCR, applied by TCRdb to the 5' RACE reads, yields one record per CDR3 protein. The sample records hundreds of thousands of distinct CDR3 sequences, 20% to 25% being singletons. The material sequenced was blood. These receptors all stem from a man in his sixties or seventies in good health.

The chain has TRBV5-1 and TRBJ2-7; 7 bases map to TRBD2. V lost 7 bases, J lost 3 bases, and 13 bases stayed unmatched. The CDR3 covers 15 residues. Per germline, CDR1 SGHRS and CDR2 YFSETQ. The CDR3 DNA is TGCGCCAGCTGGACCGGCGCACCTAGCGGCTACGAGCAGTACTTC. The encoded protein is CASWTGAPSGYEQYF.

This clonotype came up a few times. V gene TRBV3-1 combines with J gene TRBJ1-2, with a weak D call TRBD1 (5 bases). This CDR3 region has 16 residues. Germline V lookup: CDR1 LGHDT, CDR2 YNNKEL (reference sequence). V was shortened by 2 bases and J by 3 bases, with 16 bases between the two germline ends. CDR3 sequence reads: CASSQSQGYQHYGYTF. CDR3 nucleotide sequence: TGTGCCAGCAGCCAATCTCAGGGATACCAGCACTATGGCTACACCTTC.

This clonotype occurred a few times. The V and J genes are TRBV7-6 and TRBJ2-1; 7 bases agree with TRBD2. Germline lookup yields CDR1 SGHVS and CDR2 FNYEAQ. Losses at the gene ends were 1 base for V and 2 bases for J; bases not matched to a gene: 8. The CDR3 is made up of 17 amino acids. The CDR3 spells CASSLVGSGPPYNEQFF. CDR3 bases: TGTGCCAGCAGCTTAGTCGGTAGCGGGCCCCCCTACAATGAGCAGTTCTTC.

In its sample, this clonotype was seen many times. This chain uses TRBV24-1 with TRBJ2-5; D gene ambiguous. Deletions cut 3 bases from V and 4 bases from J, with 11 bases between. The length of the CDR3 is 14 residues. Germline CDR1 is KGHDR and CDR2 is SFDVKD. In DNA form, the CDR3 reads TGTGCCACCAGTGATGAAATTAATGGAGAGACCCAGTACTTC. Amino acid sequence: CATSDEINGETQYF.

The genes are TRBV7-2 and TRBJ2-5; D gene uncertain. The CDR3 spans 13 residues. Looked up from germline, CDR1 is SGHTA and CDR2 is FQGNSA. Deletions cut 8 bases from V and 5 bases from J, with 15 bases between. The CDR3 nucleotides are TGTGCCAGCTGCCTGGCGAGAAGGGAGACCCAGTACTTC. Translation gives CASCLARRETQYF.

The gene calls are TRBV4-3 and TRBJ2-1; perhaps TRBD2 as D (6 bases). This CDR3 contains 16 residues. The V end was cut by 6 bases, the J end by 8 bases, with 23 bases between. Per the germline V gene, CDR1 is LGHNA and CDR2 is YSLEER. Here the CDR3 reads CASRDRRGTTADEQFF. Here the CDR3 DNA reads TGCGCCAGCAGGGATCGTCGGGGGACCACTGCGGATGAGCAGTTCTTC.

This clonotype was found a few times. The chain uses TRBV28 and TRBJ1-5; 11 bases are a match to TRBD1. The ends lost 6 bases at V and 0 bases at J; junction bases unmatched: 10. This CDR3 is built from 18 residues. Germline V gives CDR1 MDHEN, CDR2 SYDVKM. The CDR3 sequence is CASSRTGGLIYSNQPQHF. The CDR3 bases are TGTGCCAGCAGCAGGACAGGGGGCCTCATTTATAGCAATCAGCCCCAGCATTTT.

The V gene is TRBV2, the J gene TRBJ2-7; TRBD2 might be the D (6 bases). Germline CDR1 is SNHLY and CDR2 is FYNNEI. The CDR3 extends over 16 amino acids. Trimming stripped 3 bases from V and 7 bases from J, with 22 bases between. Written as DNA, the CDR3 is TGTGCCAGCAGTGAGGGCCCGGGACTCGCTCTAATGGAGCAGTACTTC. Its protein is CASSEGPGLALMEQYF.

This rearrangement joins TRBV20-1 to TRBJ2-5, with TRBD2 matching 7 bases. The V and J ends lost 3 bases and 2 bases, in that order; junction bases with no gene match: 9. CDR3 length equals 15 residues. In germline, CDR1 is DFQATT, CDR2 SNEGSKA (reference sequence). CDR3 amino acids: CSASGFTSDQETQYF. CDR3 sequence (DNA): TGCAGTGCTAGTGGGTTCACTAGCGATCAAGAGACCCAGTACTTC.

This clonotype was seen a few times. The chain links TRBV7-2 to TRBJ2-5, with 9 bases aligning to TRBD1. TRBJ2-7 explains the end of the DNA better; the J call may be wrong. The germline V gene encodes CDR1 SGHTA and CDR2 FQGNSA. This CDR3 spans 14 amino acids. CDR3 sequence (DNA): TGTGCCAGCAGCTCCCGGACAGGGGCTAACGAGCAGTACTTC. It encodes CASSSRTGANEQYF.